These T cell receptor beta chains were read from a single sample in a study of blood T cell repertoires in COVID-19. Profiled with immunoSEQ multiplex PCR; TCRdb holds only in-frame clones, not every one. Among around 140,000 clones listed, around 90% were seen once. Specimen: PBMCs or T cells enriched from blood (not recorded which). These receptors were collected from a woman in her 40s who had been exposed to COVID-19. CDR3s include the opening cysteine and the closing phenylalanine or tryptophan. The order of the fields is V gene, D gene, clone size, J gene, CDR3 length, CDR3 protein, CDR3 DNA. A D gene is named only where the DNA matches it firmly. The size entry is marked missing in some rows and otherwise reads once, few, many or a size class.

TRBV7-2	-	-	TRBJ1-2	11	CASSRYYGYTF	TGTGCCAGCAGTCGGTACTATGGCTACACCTTC
TRBV19	-	-	TRBJ2-2	14	CATGTETNTGELFF	TGTGCCACCGGTACAGAAACGAACACCGGGGAGCTGTTTTTT
TRBV4-1	-	-	TRBJ1-1	18	CASSQDPWQVDLNTEAFF	TGCGCCAGCAGCCAAGATCCGTGGCAGGTCGATTTGAACACTGAAGCTTTCTTT
TRBV19	TRBD1	-	TRBJ2-7	15	CASSIVPDRGHEQYF	TGTGCCAGTAGTATAGTCCCGGACAGGGGCCACGAGCAGTACTTC
TRBV5-4	-	-	TRBJ2-5	16	CASSLAAGAVGETQYF	TGTGCCAGCAGCTTGGCCGCAGGGGCCGTGGGGGAGACCCAGTACTTC
TRBV28	-	-	TRBJ1-2	14	CASSFSPGSYGYTF	TGTGCCAGCAGTTTTTCTCCAGGGTCCTATGGCTACACCTTC
TRBV28	-	-	TRBJ1-5	14	CASSSGALNQPQHF	TGTGCCAGCAGTTCAGGGGCGCTAAATCAGCCCCAGCATTTT
TRBV5-4	-	-	TRBJ2-5	11	CASSLRETQYF	TGTGCCAGCAGCTTGCGGGAGACCCAGTACTTC
TRBV7-2	-	-	TRBJ2-3	15	CASSLAPEATDTQYF	TGTGCCAGCAGCTTAGCACCCGAGGCCACAGATACGCAGTATTTT
TRBV7-9	TRBD2	-	TRBJ2-7	15	CASSTGLADSGEQYF	TGTGCCAGCAGCACCGGACTAGCGGACTCCGGCGAGCAGTACTTC
TRBV5-1	-	-	TRBJ1-3	15	CASSLDPGSGNTIYF	TGCGCCAGCAGCTTGGACCCGGGATCTGGAAACACCATATATTTT
TRBV19	TRBD2	-	TRBJ2-1	16	CASSPGLAIALNEQFF	TGTGCCAGTAGTCCGGGACTAGCGATTGCTCTCAATGAGCAGTTCTTC
TRBV15	TRBD2	-	TRBJ2-3	16	CATSTASGRAPDTQYF	TGTGCCACCAGCACCGCTAGCGGGAGGGCCCCAGATACGCAGTATTTT
TRBV5-4	TRBD2	-	TRBJ2-5	19	CASSSNPGLAGWDRGTQYF	TGTGCCAGCAGCTCAAACCCGGGACTAGCGGGATGGGACCGCGGGACCCAGTACTTC
TRBV6-5	TRBD1	-	TRBJ1-3	13	CASSPTGRNTIYF	TGTGCCAGCAGTCCGACAGGGCGAAACACCATATATTTT
TRBV12-5	-	-	TRBJ2-3	13	CASGLTYADTQYF	TGTGCTAGTGGCCTCACCTATGCAGATACGCAGTATTTT
TRBV18	TRBD2	-	TRBJ2-4	18	CASSPLREGAGAKNIQYF	TGTGCCAGCTCACCACTCCGGGAGGGAGCGGGAGCCAAAAACATTCAGTACTTC
TRBV3-1/TRBV3-2	-	-	TRBJ1-4	16	CASSQYRDIKNEKLFF	TGTGCCAGCAGCCAATACCGGGACATAAAAAATGAAAAACTGTTTTTT
TRBV19	-	-	TRBJ1-6	15	CASSIAVEHNSPLHF	TGTGCCAGTAGTATAGCGGTTGAGCATAATTCACCCCTCCACTTT
TRBV5-1	-	-	TRBJ1-6	13	CASSLETNSPLHF	TGCGCCAGCAGCTTGGAGACAAATTCACCCCTCCACTTT
TRBV19	-	-	TRBJ1-5	14	CASSIEPSNQPQHF	TGTGCCAGTAGTATTGAGCCTAGCAATCAGCCCCAGCATTTT
TRBV7-2	-	-	TRBJ1-4	14	CASSWTATNEKLFF	TGTGCCAGCAGCTGGACAGCCACTAATGAAAAACTGTTTTTT
TRBV27	TRBD2	-	TRBJ2-3	15	CASSLGGRGTDTQYF	TGTGCCAGCAGTTTAGGCGGGAGAGGCACAGATACGCAGTATTTT
TRBV7-9	-	-	TRBJ1-4	15	CASSLSGTTGEKLFF	TGTGCCAGCAGCTTATCCGGCACAACCGGGGAAAAACTGTTTTTT
TRBV27	TRBD1	-	TRBJ1-4	16	CASRPTGVGTNEKLFF	TGTGCCAGCAGACCGACAGGGGTCGGGACTAATGAAAAACTGTTTTTT
TRBV25-1	-	-	TRBJ1-3	14	CASSDTSSGNTIYF	TGTGCCAGCAGTGACACCAGCTCTGGAAACACCATATATTTT
TRBV20-1	-	-	TRBJ2-7	14	CSASEDGSSYEQYF	TGCAGTGCTAGTGAGGACGGGAGCTCCTACGAGCAGTACTTC
TRBV19	-	-	TRBJ2-1	14	CASSISLARDEQFF	TGTGCCAGTAGTATATCCCTAGCTAGGGATGAGCAGTTCTTC
TRBV11-2	-	-	TRBJ1-1	12	CASSTRGTEAFF	TGTGCCAGCAGCACAAGGGGCACTGAAGCTTTCTTT
TRBV10-3	TRBD1	-	TRBJ2-1	13	CAIRITGGGEQFF	TGTGCCATCAGGATAACAGGGGGAGGTGAGCAGTTCTTC
TRBV2	-	-	TRBJ2-7	16	CASSEEDFRGYYEQYF	TGTGCCAGCAGTGAAGAGGATTTCCGGGGGTATTACGAGCAGTACTTC
TRBV18	TRBD1	-	TRBJ2-6	17	CASSPGQGYTGANVLTF	TGTGCCAGCTCACCGGGACAGGGGTATACTGGGGCCAACGTCCTGACTTTC
TRBV6-2/TRBV6-3	-	-	TRBJ1-2	12	CASSDRSYGYTF	TGTGCCAGCAGCGACAGGTCATATGGCTACACCTTC
TRBV6-5	-	-	TRBJ1-1	12	CASSQVGTEAFF	TGTGCCAGCAGTCAGGTGGGCACTGAAGCTTTCTTT
TRBV25-1	-	-	TRBJ1-3	14	CASTGTFSGNTIYF	TGTGCCAGCACCGGGACTTTCTCTGGAAACACCATATATTTT
TRBV6-5	TRBD2	few	TRBJ2-1	15	CASRRTSGDFNEQFF	TGTGCCAGCAGGCGAACTAGCGGTGATTTCAATGAGCAGTTCTTC
TRBV25-1	TRBD1	-	TRBJ1-2	16	CASSGGRDRDGYGYTF	TGTGCCAGCAGTGGGGGCCGGGACAGGGATGGCTATGGCTACACCTTC
TRBV6-5	TRBD1	-	TRBJ1-5	15	CASGGTGEGNQPQHF	TGTGCCAGCGGGGGGACAGGGGAGGGCAATCAGCCCCAGCATTTT
TRBV28	-	-	TRBJ1-2	13	CASSLWGGMGYTF	TGTGCCAGCAGTTTATGGGGGGGGATGGGCTACACCTTC
TRBV24-1	-	-	TRBJ2-1	16	CATSDSGRNPINEQFF	TGTGCCACCAGTGATTCAGGGCGAAATCCAATCAATGAGCAGTTCTTC
TRBV14	TRBD2	-	TRBJ2-5	19	CASSQALAGGMTYQETQYF	TGTGCCAGCAGCCAAGCACTAGCGGGAGGGATGACGTACCAAGAGACCCAGTACTTC
TRBV2	-	-	TRBJ2-7	13	CARGRPGLLEQYF	TGTGCCAGAGGACGGCCAGGGTTGCTCGAGCAGTACTTC
TRBV7-6	-	-	TRBJ2-5	13	CASSLATGETQYF	TGTGCCAGCAGCTTAGCGACGGGGGAGACCCAGTACTTC
TRBV4-3	-	-	TRBJ1-1	12	CASSQADTEAFF	TGCGCCAGCAGCCAAGCGGACACTGAAGCTTTCTTT
TRBV15	-	-	TRBJ2-7	16	CATSSLISSSSYEQYF	TGTGCCACCAGCAGCCTAATTAGCAGTAGCTCCTACGAGCAGTACTTC
TRBV13	-	few	TRBJ1-1	16	CASSFGGRGWDTEAFF	TGTGCCAGCAGCTTTGGTGGGCGGGGATGGGACACTGAAGCTTTCTTT
TRBV9	-	-	TRBJ2-7	13	CASSQGATYEQYF	TGTGCCAGCAGCCAAGGGGCAACCTACGAGCAGTACTTC
TRBV6-4	TRBD2	-	TRBJ2-6	16	CASSDSGGAGANVLTF	TGTGCCAGCAGTGACAGCGGGGGGGCTGGGGCCAACGTCCTGACTTTC
TRBV7-2	-	-	TRBJ1-1	14	CASSLWGVNTEAFF	TGTGCCAGCAGCTTATGGGGGGTGAACACTGAAGCTTTCTTT
TRBV19	-	-	TRBJ2-4	17	CASSIGGFSRAKNIQYF	TGTGCCAGTAGTATAGGAGGCTTTAGCCGGGCCAAAAACATTCAGTACTTC
TRBV10-3	-	once	TRBJ1-5	16	CAIGGTGKFSNQPQHF	TGTGCCATCGGAGGTACAGGGAAATTTAGCAATCAGCCCCAGCATTTT
TRBV7-9	TRBD2	-	TRBJ2-6	16	CASSPGRDVGANVLTF	TGTGCCAGCAGCCCAGGGAGGGATGTTGGGGCCAACGTCCTGACTTTC